Shown below are 11 T cell receptor beta chains from a single sample sequenced in a study of T-cell memory formation after mild COVID-19. TCRdb re-derived calls from the 5' RACE reads in MiXCR, one entry per CDR3 protein. There are approximately 570,000 distinct CDR3 sequences in the sample; about 20% occur only once, and around 13% lies in the top ten. Sequencing was carried out using PBMCs or a T cell subset sorted from them (not recorded which). All receptors derive from an adult woman who had mild COVID-19 (a few samples of this study predate the infection). Cell type and time point are not known.

Here the CDR3 reads CASSPVGTAPYQPQHF. DNA for the CDR3: TGTGCCAGCTCACCAGTAGGGACGGCTCCTTATCAGCCCCAGCATTTT. The V gene is TRBV18, the J gene TRBJ1-5; D possibly corresponds to TRBD1 (5 bases). The germline V and J ends were trimmed by 2 bases and 5 bases, with 16 bases remaining between them. Germline CDR1 is KGHSH and CDR2 is LQKENI. The CDR3 spans 16 residues.

The chain uses TRBV12-3 or TRBV12-4 and TRBJ2-1, with D perhaps assigned TRBD1 or TRBD2 (6 bases each). The V gene lost 7 bases and the J gene lost 0 bases, with 19 bases spanning the gap. CDR3 length equals 17 residues. CDR3 nucleotides: TGTGCCAGCACCCCCGCGAGGGGGGCCAGCTCCTACAATGAGCAGTTCTTC. Translation gives CASTPARGASSYNEQFF.

The chain is built from TRBV28 and TRBJ1-1, with a possible D match to TRBD1 (6 bases). Germline V lookup: CDR1 MDHEN, CDR2 SYDVKM. This CDR3 comprises 15 residues. V lost 1 base, J lost 1 base, and 10 bases lay in between. CDR3 in DNA: TGTGCCAGCAGTTTATACGCGACAGGGAACACTGAAGCTTTCTTT. Protein sequence: CASSLYATGNTEAFF.

The V call is TRBV18, the J call TRBJ2-7; D is undetermined. The CDR3 length is 13 residues. The V and J ends lost 1 base and 6 bases respectively, with 10 bases between them. Germline-derived CDR1 and CDR2 are KGHSH and LQKENI. Here the CDR3 reads CASSPQGRSEQYF. CDR3 sequence (DNA): TGTGCCAGCTCACCACAAGGACGAAGCGAGCAGTACTTC.

The V call is TRBV4-1, the J call TRBJ2-4; 11 bases align to TRBD1. CDR3 size: 21 residues. The ends lost 7 bases at V and 0 bases at J; junction bases unmatched: 20. CDR1 is MGHRA, CDR2 YSYEKL, per germline. The CDR3 reads CASTLDTRTGGSILAKNIQYF. For the CDR3, the DNA is TGCGCCAGCACTCTTGATACCCGGACAGGGGGCTCGATCCTAGCCAAAAACATTCAGTACTTC.

This clonotype was seen a few times. This may arise from a read error, as a much more abundant clone is one base away. This chain joins TRBV7-2 and TRBJ2-5; 7 bases line up with TRBD2. V gave up 1 base and J gave up 4 bases; unmatched junction bases: 6. There are 15 residues in the CDR3. Germline assignment: CDR1 SGHTA and CDR2 FQGNSA. CDR3 sequence (DNA): TGTGCCAGCAGCTTAGTGGGCGGGAGAGGAGAGACCCAGTACTTC. Residues: CASSLVGGRGETQYF.

J is TRBJ2-3 and V is TRBV9; 11 bases match TRBD2. Unmatched junction bases numbered 12, after V lost 3 bases and J lost 3 bases. Looked up from germline, CDR1 is SGDLS and CDR2 is YYNGEE. The CDR3 runs to 18 residues. CDR3 nucleotide sequence: TGTGCCAGCAGCGCGGGGGTAGCGGGGGGGCGTGGTACAGATACGCAGTATTTT. Residues: CASSAGVAGGRGTDTQYF.

This clonotype was counted only a few times. The chain has TRBV12-3 or TRBV12-4 and TRBJ2-2; 12 bases match TRBD2. V gave up 11 bases and J gave up 8 bases; unmatched junction bases: 12. This CDR3 region has 15 residues. CDR3 loop: CAFGTSGRAPGELFF. The CDR3 nucleotides are TGTGCCTTCGGGACTAGCGGGCGTGCCCCGGGGGAGCTGTTTTTT.

This chain joins TRBV4-2 and TRBJ1-4, with 8 nucleotides matching TRBD1. The V gene end was trimmed by 3 bases and the J gene end by 8 bases; junction bases not matched to a gene: 8. The CDR3 has 15 amino acids. Per germline, CDR1 LGHNA and CDR2 YNFKEQ. Here the CDR3 reads CASSQLTGEGEKLFF. CDR3 coding DNA: TGTGCCAGCAGCCAGCTGACAGGGGAAGGCGAAAAACTGTTTTTT.

V and J are TRBV30 and TRBJ1-2, with D perhaps matching TRBD1 (6 bases). The germline CDR1 and CDR2 sequences are GTSNPN and SVGIG (reference sequence). This CDR3 has 15 amino acids. The V end lost 4 bases, the J end lost 2 bases, and 17 bases lay between the germline ends. The CDR3 sequence is CAWTLRTVENYGYTF. In DNA form, the CDR3 reads TGTGCCTGGACCCTTAGGACAGTGGAGAACTATGGCTACACCTTC. The whole variable domain, remainder taken from reference TRBV30 and TRBJ1-2, is SQTIHQWPATLVQPVGSPLSLECTVEGTSNPNLYWYRQAAGRGLQLLFYSVGIGQISSEVPQNLSASRPQDRQFILSSKKLLLSDSGFYLCAWTLRTVENYGYTFGSGTRLTVV.

This clonotype has just a few counts. This chain's CDR3 is CASSLGSGAIHEQYF. The DNA of the CDR3 is TGTGCCAGCAGTTTAGGGTCAGGGGCCATCCACGAGCAGTACTTC. The rearrangement joins TRBV27 to TRBJ2-7, with a tentative D call TRBD1 (6 bases). The V end lost 2 bases, the J end lost 5 bases, and 16 bases lay between the germline ends. CDR3 length: 15 residues. Looked up from germline, CDR1 is MNHEY and CDR2 is SMNVEV (reference sequence).